A selection of T cell receptor beta chains follows, all from one sample in a study of early stage breast cancer tumors. The table came from immunoSEQ multiplex PCR; TCRdb's copy has only in-frame clones and leaves some out. This table holds approximately 30,000 clones, roughly three fifths found once. Sequenced sample: breast tumor tissue. The receptors shown here come from a person in their fifties with breast cancer. CDR3s include the opening cysteine and the closing phenylalanine or tryptophan. D genes are given only for firm matches. Not all rows give a size; the values are once, few, many and, for expanded clones, a class.

v_gene	d_gene	abundance	j_gene	CDR3aa	CDR3nt
TRBV6-1	.	.	TRBJ2-2	CASSEAAGETGELFF	TGTGCCAGCAGTGAAGCGGCAGGGGAGACCGGGGAGCTGTTTTTT
TRBV7-9	.	few	TRBJ1-1	CASSSPADVAEAFF	TGTGCCAGCAGCAGCCCCGCGGATGTCGCTGAAGCTTTCTTT
TRBV2	.	few	TRBJ2-3	CASRGEGDRTDTQYF	TGTGCCAGCAGGGGAGAGGGGGACCGCACAGATACGCAGTATTTT
TRBV30	TRBD2	.	TRBJ2-1	CAHTRLANEQFF	TGTGCCCACACAAGACTAGCGAATGAGCAGTTCTTC
TRBV18	.	once	TRBJ2-2	CASSERQANTGELFF	TGTGCCAGCTCGGAGAGACAGGCGAACACCGGGGAGCTGTTTTTT
TRBV4-3	TRBD1	once	TRBJ1-4	CASSRTGEATNEKLFF	TGCGCCAGCAGCCGAACAGGGGAAGCAACTAATGAAAAACTGTTTTTT
TRBV29-1	.	few	TRBJ2-1	CSVEEGAVEQFF	TGCAGCGTTGAGGAGGGGGCGGTTGAGCAGTTCTTC
TRBV9	TRBD1	once	TRBJ2-5	CASSSSAGGLSETQYF	TGTGCCAGCAGCTCCTCTGCAGGGGGTCTTTCGGAGACCCAGTACTTC
TRBV6-1	.	once	TRBJ2-3	CASSEGWGGTDTQYF	TGTGCCAGCAGTGAAGGGTGGGGAGGCACAGATACGCAGTATTTT
TRBV2	.	.	TRBJ2-3	CASSEQHSTDTQYF	TGTGCCAGCAGTGAACAGCATAGCACAGATACGCAGTATTTT
TRBV27	.	.	TRBJ1-2	CASSEGGVGYTF	TGTGCCAGTTCAGAGGGTGGGGTCGGCTACACCTTC
TRBV5-1	TRBD2	few	TRBJ2-1	CASSPPTSGSYHEQFF	TGCGCCAGCAGCCCGCCAACTAGCGGGAGTTACCATGAGCAGTTCTTC
TRBV7-2	.	.	TRBJ1-3	CASSLAQGGNTIYF	TGTGCCAGCAGCTTAGCGCAGGGTGGAAACACCATATATTTT
TRBV9	.	.	TRBJ2-3	CASSAGGITDTQYF	TGTGCCAGCAGCGCAGGCGGGATCACAGATACGCAGTATTTT
TRBV27	.	.	TRBJ1-1	CASSSSWTVPLSEAFF	TGTGCCAGCAGTTCATCCTGGACAGTTCCCTTATCTGAAGCTTTCTTT
TRBV4-3	.	.	TRBJ2-5	CASSHLGGNREGETQYF	TGCGCCAGCAGCCACCTCGGAGGGAACAGGGAAGGAGAGACCCAGTACTTC
TRBV5-5	.	.	TRBJ2-7	CASSAGSREQYF	TGTGCCAGCAGCGCGGGGTCTAGGGAGCAGTACTTC
TRBV2	TRBD1	.	TRBJ2-6	CASRQGNSGANVLTF	TGTGCCAGCCGACAGGGGAACTCTGGGGCCAACGTCCTGACTTTC
TRBV4-2	.	.	TRBJ2-1	CASSQYPGDAFF	TGTGCCAGCAGCCAATACCCGGGGGACGCGTTCTTC
TRBV27	TRBD1	.	TRBJ1-2	CASRPRDSLYGYTF	TGTGCCAGCAGACCACGGGACAGTCTCTATGGCTACACCTTC
TRBV7-9	TRBD2	.	TRBJ2-5	CASSPRGGRETQYF	TGTGCCAGCAGCCCAAGGGGCGGGAGGGAGACCCAGTACTTC
TRBV5-6	TRBD1	few	TRBJ1-4	CASSTGQGREKLFF	TGTGCCAGCAGCACCGGACAGGGAAGGGAAAAACTGTTTTTT
TRBV9	.	.	TRBJ2-7	CASSPPLGYEQYF	TGTGCCAGCAGCCCCCCCCTTGGGTACGAGCAGTACTTC
TRBV7-2	.	.	TRBJ2-7	CAIDLAWHEQYF	TGTGCCATCGACTTGGCCTGGCACGAGCAGTACTTC
TRBV4-1	.	.	TRBJ2-5	CASSLPPAGQETQYF	TGCGCCAGCAGCCTACCCCCGGCAGGCCAAGAGACCCAGTACTTC
TRBV6-5	TRBD2	.	TRBJ2-7	CASGRVGTIVYEQYF	TGTGCCAGCGGCAGAGTAGGGACTATCGTCTACGAGCAGTACTTC
TRBV29-1	TRBD2	.	TRBJ2-5	CSVEGGVTETQYF	TGCAGCGTTGAGGGGGGGGTCACCGAGACCCAGTACTTC
TRBV5-6	.	few	TRBJ2-7	CASSLSATAYEQYF	TGTGCCAGCAGCTTGTCTGCGACCGCCTACGAGCAGTACTTC
TRBV5-1	.	once	TRBJ2-1	CASSLVPDSFIPYNEQFF	TGCGCCAGCAGCTTGGTCCCTGACTCCTTTATACCGTACAATGAGCAGTTCTTC
TRBV7-3	TRBD1	few	TRBJ2-3	CASSMTGGQDTQYF	TGTGCCAGCAGCATGACAGGGGGTCAAGATACGCAGTATTTT
TRBV7-8	.	.	TRBJ1-5	CASSRRSNQPQHF	TGTGCCAGCAGTCGACGGAGCAATCAGCCCCAGCATTTT
TRBV7-6	TRBD1	.	TRBJ2-4	CASSSGQGRNIQYF	TGTGCCAGCAGCTCGGGACAGGGTAGGAACATTCAGTACTTC
TRBV6-5	TRBD1	.	TRBJ2-7	CASSYPGTGGIYEQYF	TGTGCCAGCAGTTACCCCGGGACAGGGGGCATCTACGAGCAGTACTTC
TRBV5-5	.	few	TRBJ2-2	CASTLEALLINTGELFF	TGTGCCAGCACCTTGGAGGCCCTCCTCATTAACACCGGGGAGCTGTTTTTT
TRBV7-9	.	medium-sized	TRBJ2-7	CASSFRGSSSYEQYF	TGTGCCAGCAGCTTCAGGGGCTCCAGCTCCTACGAGCAGTACTTC
TRBV6-6	.	.	TRBJ2-7	CASSYRSEAEQYF	TGTGCCAGCAGTTACAGGAGTGAGGCCGAGCAGTACTTC
TRBV18	.	.	TRBJ2-5	CASSPGTHGQETQYF	TGTGCCAGCTCACCAGGGACCCACGGCCAAGAGACCCAGTACTTC
TRBV2	TRBD1	.	TRBJ1-4	CASSGEGTGNEKLFF	TGTGCCAGCAGTGGGGAAGGGACAGGGAATGAAAAACTGTTTTTT
TRBV5-4	.	.	TRBJ1-2	CASSPRGGYDYGYTF	TGTGCCAGCAGCCCTCGGGGGGGCTATGACTATGGCTACACCTTC
TRBV7-6	.	.	TRBJ2-3	CASSLADTDTQYF	TGTGCCAGCAGCTTAGCCGACACAGATACGCAGTATTTT
TRBV6-1	TRBD1	.	TRBJ1-1	CASSNRGPNTEAFF	TGTGCCAGCAGCAACAGGGGCCCGAACACTGAAGCTTTCTTT
TRBV7-2	.	few	TRBJ2-3	CASSGGTGVRYTQYF	TGTGCCAGCAGCGGCGGGACGGGAGTACGTTATACGCAGTATTTT
TRBV18	.	.	TRBJ2-7	CASSLGYEQYF	TGTGCCAGCTCACTCGGGTACGAGCAGTACTTC
TRBV5-4	.	.	TRBJ1-2	CASSFPQGGGYTF	TGTGCCAGCAGCTTCCCCCAAGGGGGGGGCTACACCTTC
TRBV10-1	TRBD2	.	TRBJ2-1	CASRERGSGEQFF	TGCGCCAGCAGAGAGCGGGGCTCGGGCGAGCAGTTCTTC
TRBV29-1	.	.	TRBJ2-2	CSVVQANTGELFF	TGCAGCGTTGTACAGGCCAACACCGGGGAGCTGTTTTTT
TRBV12-5	TRBD1	few	TRBJ2-2	CASGLLTTGSNTGELFF	TGTGCTAGTGGTTTGTTAACGACAGGGTCGAACACCGGGGAGCTGTTTTTT
TRBV11-1	TRBD2	few	TRBJ2-7	CASSLASGSVYEQYF	TGTGCCAGCAGCTTAGCTAGCGGGAGTGTATACGAGCAGTACTTC
TRBV14	.	.	TRBJ1-2	CASSQYRVNYGYTF	TGTGCCAGCAGCCAGTACAGGGTGAACTATGGCTACACCTTC
TRBV19	.	few	TRBJ1-1	CASTPGGLWNTEAFF	TGTGCCAGTACCCCCGGGGGGCTGTGGAACACTGAAGCTTTCTTT
TRBV18	.	.	TRBJ1-1	CASSPQGQGTEAFF	TGTGCCAGCTCACCACAGGGGCAGGGCACTGAAGCTTTCTTT
TRBV6-5	TRBD2	once	TRBJ2-7	CASSYLLGGVEDEQYF	TGTGCCAGCAGTTACTTACTTGGGGGGGTGGAGGACGAGCAGTACTTC
TRBV5-1	TRBD2	.	TRBJ2-3	CASSRLAGGTDTQYF	TGCGCCAGCAGTCGTCTAGCGGGGGGCACAGATACGCAGTATTTT
TRBV7-9	TRBD2	.	TRBJ2-5	CASSSGLAVTQETQYF	TGTGCCAGCAGCTCCGGACTAGCGGTAACTCAAGAGACCCAGTACTTC
TRBV28	TRBD2	.	TRBJ2-5	CASSRGGETQYF	TGTGCCAGCAGCCGGGGGGGAGAGACCCAGTACTTC